What follows is one TCR beta chain and its context. The sample originates from a study of cytomegalovirus exposure and HLA in healthy donors. Looked up from germline, CDR1 is SGDLS and CDR2 is YYNGEE. The CDR3 is 14 residues long. The germline V and J ends were trimmed by 7 bases and 2 bases, with 15 bases remaining between them. Researchers ran the PCR with 60 Vbeta and 13 Jbeta primers. Here immunoSEQ multiplex PCR was the method, and the copy in TCRdb shows in-frame clones only, minus some. Among 55,000 to 85,000 clones listed, less than 80% were seen once. J is TRBJ2-5 and V is TRBV9, with a tentative D call TRBD1 (6 bases). What was sequenced was PBMCs. The clonotype originates from a woman between 40 and 55 years old in good health and CMV-seropositive. Here the CDR3 reads CASGSGQPQETQYF. For the CDR3, the DNA is TGTGCCAGCGGAAGCGGACAGCCTCAAGAGACCCAGTACTTC.